The rows below give T cell receptor beta chains drawn from one sample of a study of Graves' ophthalmopathy and Graves' hyperthyroidism. MiXCR, applied by TCRdb to the multiplex PCR reads, yields one record per CDR3 protein. Among hundreds of thousands of distinct CDR3 sequences listed, about 38% were seen once. Specimen: peripheral blood. These receptors were collected from an adult man with Graves' ophthalmopathy. Both conserved end residues are part of each CDR3. Each record gives: clone size, V gene, D gene, J gene, CDR3 DNA, CDR3 protein. D genes are given only for firm matches. The size entry is marked missing in some rows and otherwise reads once, few, many or a size class.

NA	TRBV7-8	TRBD1	TRBJ1-4	TGTGCCAGCAGCTTGACCGGACAGGCCCGTCAGGGTGAAAAACTGTTTTTT	CASSLTGQARQGEKLFF
NA	TRBV14	TRBD1	TRBJ1-4	TGTGCCAGCAGCCAAGATAAGGGACAGGGGAATGAAAAACTGTTTTTT	CASSQDKGQGNEKLFF
many	TRBV5-1	NA	TRBJ1-3	TGCGCCAGCAGCCTGGATCACTCTGGAAACACCATATATTTT	CASSLDHSGNTIYF
NA	TRBV2	TRBD1	TRBJ2-5	TGTGCCAGCAGTCGGACCGGGACAGGGGTGCCAGAGACCCAGTACTTC	CASSRTGTGVPETQYF
once	TRBV2	NA	TRBJ2-3	TGTGCCAGCAGGAGGGGGAGGCAACCTAGCACAGATACGCAGTATTTT	CASRRGRQPSTDTQYF
few	TRBV7-2	NA	TRBJ2-7	TGTGCCAGCAGCCAAGGAGAGCAGTACGAGCAGTACTTC	CASSQGEQYEQYF
few	TRBV2	NA	TRBJ2-7	TGTGCCAGCAGTGAATGGGTACTACCTTCCTACGAGCAGTACTTC	CASSEWVLPSYEQYF
NA	TRBV2	TRBD1	TRBJ2-2	TGTGCCATCATCCGGGACAGGGGCACCGGGGAGCTGTTTTTT	CAIIRDRGTGELFF
NA	TRBV7-9	TRBD1	TRBJ1-1	TGTGCCAGCAGCGAAGTCCCGGGACAGGGTCACACTGAAGCTTTCTTT	CASSEVPGQGHTEAFF
NA	TRBV20-1	TRBD1	TRBJ2-6	TGCAGTGCTAGAGAGGGTACAGGGGCTGGGGCCAACGTCCTGACTTTC	CSAREGTGAGANVLTF
many	TRBV10-3	TRBD1	TRBJ1-2	TGTGCCATCAGTGGAACAGGGGGCGCAGATGGCTACACCTTC	CAISGTGGADGYTF
NA	TRBV2	NA	TRBJ1-1	TGTGCCAGCATCGGGGTCGCAGCTTTCTTT	CASIGVAAFF
once	TRBV7-8	NA	TRBJ1-6	TGTGCCAGCAGTTACCTTGGACAGTCGAGCTCCTATAATTCACCCCTCCACTTT	CASSYLGQSSSYNSPLHF
many	TRBV5-1	NA	TRBJ2-2	TGCGCCAGCAGCTTGGCTGTGACTACCACCGGGGAGCTGTTTTTT	CASSLAVTTTGELFF
many	TRBV7-9	TRBD1	TRBJ2-7	TGTGCCAGTGGGGACAGGATCTCCTACGAGCAGTACTTC	CASGDRISYEQYF
few	TRBV19	NA	TRBJ2-2	TGTGCCAGTATAGCGGGACAGCAAATTGCGGGGGAGCTGTTTTTT	CASIAGQQIAGELFF
NA	TRBV19	NA	TRBJ1-1	TGTGCCAGCAGTGATGGGGCAGGGGCGAACACTGAAGCTTTCTTT	CASSDGAGANTEAFF
NA	TRBV2	NA	TRBJ1-5	TGTGCCAGCATAGACCGGGAGGGACCGAGGGGCCAGCCCCAGCATTTT	CASIDREGPRGQPQHF
many	TRBV7-8	NA	TRBJ1-2	TGTGCCAGCAGCTTAGGAAGAGATACTAACTATGGCTACACCTTC	CASSLGRDTNYGYTF
many	TRBV19	NA	TRBJ2-5	TGTGCCAGTAGTATAGGGGGCACGAAAGAGACCCAGTACTTC	CASSIGGTKETQYF
many	TRBV7-2	NA	TRBJ2-7	TGTGCCAGCAGCTTACCCGGGTATGCGGGAAGATACGAGCAGTACTTC	CASSLPGYAGRYEQYF
NA	TRBV11-1	NA	TRBJ1-5	TGTGCCAGCAGCGCGGCACAGCTCAATCAGCCCCAGCATTTT	CASSAAQLNQPQHF
NA	TRBV19	TRBD1	TRBJ1-5	TGTGCCAGTGCTCAGAGCTCTGGGGGACAGGGGGATCAGCCCCAGCATTTT	CASAQSSGGQGDQPQHF
few	TRBV4-1	NA	TRBJ1-2	TGCGCCAGCAGCCTCCCTCCCGGGGGCTACACCTTC	CASSLPPGGYTF
few	TRBV7-9	NA	TRBJ2-3	TGTGCCAGCAGCTTTCCGAGCGACCATGGCACAGATACGCAGTATTTT	CASSFPSDHGTDTQYF
NA	TRBV5-1	TRBD1	TRBJ1-5	TGCGCCAGCAGCTTGAGTGGGACAGGAAGCAATCAGCCCCAGCATTTT	CASSLSGTGSNQPQHF
NA	TRBV2	NA	TRBJ1-2	TGTGCCAGCAGTGAGGAAGTAAACTATGGCTACACCTTC	CASSEEVNYGYTF
many	TRBV7-9	TRBD1	TRBJ2-2	TGTGCCAGCAGTTGGACAGGGCTAACCGGGGAGCTGTTTTTT	CASSWTGLTGELFF
NA	TRBV7-3	TRBD1	TRBJ1-5	TGTGCCAGCAGCTACCGGACAGGGACCCAAGAGACCCAGCATTTT	CASSYRTGTQETQHF
many	TRBV5-1	NA	TRBJ1-6	TGTGCCAGCAGCTTACGGAGTAATTCACCCCTCCACTTT	CASSLRSNSPLHF
many	TRBV20-1	TRBD1	TRBJ1-6	TGCAGTGCTAGAGCGGACAGGGATTCACCCCTCCACTTT	CSARADRDSPLHF
NA	TRBV7-9	NA	TRBJ1-3	TGTGCCAGCAGTTACTCGAGGACAACAGACTCTGGAAACACCATATATTTT	CASSYSRTTDSGNTIYF
NA	TRBV7-2	TRBD1	TRBJ1-2	TGTGCCAGCTTTATTCGGGACAGGGGTTTTGGCCACACCTTC	CASFIRDRGFGHTF
NA	TRBV11-1	TRBD1	TRBJ1-1	TGTGCCAGCAGCTTCTCAGGGGGTGGAGTGAACACTGAAGCTTTCTTT	CASSFSGGGVNTEAFF
many	TRBV10-3	TRBD2	TRBJ2-5	TGTGCCATCAGTGAGCGGGGGGAACAAGAGACCCAGTACTTC	CAISERGEQETQYF
many	TRBV2	NA	TRBJ2-7	TGTGCCAGCACCCCGAGGGGTCCCTCCGAGCAGTACTTC	CASTPRGPSEQYF
many	TRBV7-9	TRBD1	TRBJ2-5	TGCGCCAGCAGCTCACAGGGGGCGATTAGGGAGACCCAGTACTTC	CASSSQGAIRETQYF
many	TRBV7-3	TRBD1	TRBJ1-1	TGTGCCAGCAGCTTCGACAGGGGGAACACTGAAGCTTTCTTT	CASSFDRGNTEAFF